This TCR beta chain was identified during a study of T cell responses to AZD1222 COVID-19 vaccine. About this clone: What it binds is unknown.

The germline V gene encodes CDR1 SEHNR and CDR2 FQNEAQ (reference sequence). The CDR3 covers 12 residues. Between the trimmed V and J ends, which lost 1 base and 8 bases, there was a span of 3 bases. The table came from immunoSEQ multiplex PCR; TCRdb's copy has only in-frame clones and leaves some out. The sample shows fewer than 110,000 clones, 80% to 95% of them seen only once. Study-wide findings and caveats: Targets within unmutated variant regions were reportedly found for nearly half of spike-specific TCRs. Seropositive status at baseline applied to only 5 or 6 AZD1222 recipients. Clonal diversity may have been underestimated, and the donors were mostly white British, with more females than males.

The input for sequencing was peripheral blood, taken 28 days after the second AZD1222 dose. The rearrangement joins TRBV7-9 to TRBJ2-6; no reliable D call. The TCR sequence derives from an adult who received the AZD1222 COVID-19 vaccine. The CDR3 nucleotides read TGTGCCAGCAGCTTAGTCTCCAACGTCCTGACTTTC. Protein sequence: CASSLVSNVLTF.